The 24 T cell receptor beta chains presented below share a single source sample, sequenced in a study of blood T cell repertoires in COVID-19. Clones were read by immunoSEQ multiplex PCR, and TCRdb kept only the in-frame ones, dropping some. The sample contains under 300,000 clones, roughly 89% of which appear only once. Sequenced sample: peripheral blood. The receptors come from a middle-aged woman who had recovered from COVID-19.

The V and J genes are TRBV4-3 and TRBJ2-2; unclear D gene. The CDR3 length is 16 residues. V was clipped by 0 bases and J by 9 bases, with 17 bases between them. Germline CDR1 LGHNA, CDR2 YSLEER. The CDR3 is CASSQDSNLDRRELFF. The CDR3 bases are TGCGCCAGCAGCCAAGATTCCAACCTAGATCGAAGGGAGCTGTTTTTT.

The rearrangement uses TRBV29-1 and TRBJ2-2; D perhaps matches TRBD1 (6 bases). Germline V CDR1 and CDR2: SQVTM, ANQGSEA. This CDR3 spans 15 amino acids. V lost 6 bases and J lost 3, with 17 bases in between. CDR3 nucleotides: TGCAGCGTGCATCAGGGGCCTGGCGACACCGGGGAGCTGTTTTTT. Translating it yields CSVHQGPGDTGELFF.

The rearrangement joins TRBV5-4 to TRBJ2-1, with a possible D match to TRBD2 (6 bases). Germline V CDR1 and CDR2: SGHNT, YYREEE (reference sequence). V was shortened by 4 bases and J by 4 bases, with 12 bases between the two germline ends. CDR3 length: 14 residues. Here the CDR3 DNA reads TGTGCCAGCAGCCATAGCGGAACATACAATGAGCAGTTCTTC. Protein product: CASSHSGTYNEQFF.

The chain joins TRBV27 to TRBJ2-1, with TRBD1 matching 9 bases. J lost 7 bases, V lost 5 bases, and 9 bases had no gene match. The germline V gene has CDR1 MNHEY and CDR2 SMNVEV (reference sequence). The CDR3 extends over 15 amino acids. This CDR3 reads CASSLTGTGRNEQFF. The DNA of the CDR3 is TGTGCCAGCAGTCTTACCGGGACAGGGAGAAATGAGCAGTTCTTC.

The gene calls are TRBV11-3 and TRBJ2-1; 7 nucleotides line up with TRBD2. V was pared by 1 base and J by 0 bases, with 3 bases of the junction left unmatched. The CDR3 sequence is 16 residues long. Germline values: CDR1 SGHNT, CDR2 YENEEA. CDR3 loop: CASSLGEGTSYNEQFF. CDR3 coding DNA: TGTGCCAGCAGCTTAGGGGAGGGCACCTCCTACAATGAGCAGTTCTTC. Filled out from reference TRBV11-3 and TRBJ2-1, the complete variable domain reads EAGVVQSPRYKIIEKKQPVAFWCNPISGHNTLYWYLQNLGQGPELLIRYENEEAVDDSQLPKDRFSAERLKGVDSTLKIQPAELGDSAVYLCASSLGEGTSYNEQFFGPGTRLTVL.

Notes on this clone: Distinct nucleotide sequences in the sample also encode this CDR3. V and J are TRBV7-2 and TRBJ2-5, with a possible D match to TRBD2 (5 bases). There are 13 residues in the CDR3. V was shortened by 6 bases and J by 2 bases, with 10 bases between the two germline ends. The germline gives CDR1 SGHTA, CDR2 FQGNSA. CDR3 amino acids: CASSLGGQETQYF. In DNA, the CDR3 is TGTGCCAGCAGTCTAGGCGGGCAAGAGACCCAGTACTTC.

This clone appeared a single time. The chain combines TRBV9 with TRBJ1-2; D is unclear. This CDR3 contains 14 residues. From germline, CDR1 is SGDLS and CDR2 YYNGEE. Trimming took 3 bases from V and 4 from J, leaving 13 bases between them. The CDR3 coding sequence is TGTGCCAGCAGCGAGAGCGCGGCGCCCTATGGCTACACCTTC. Translation gives CASSESAAPYGYTF.

The rearrangement links TRBV9 to TRBJ2-2; TRBD2 matches at 8 bases. The J segment lost 4 bases and the V segment lost 4 bases, leaving 12 bases of the junction unmatched. This CDR3 spans 17 amino acids. CDR1 is SGDLS and CDR2 is YYNGEE in the germline V gene. CDR3: CASSPLHGGAGTGELFF. As DNA, the CDR3 is TGTGCCAGCAGCCCTCTACACGGGGGGGCAGGCACCGGGGAGCTGTTTTTT.

This sequence joins TRBV18 and TRBJ2-2; weak D call: TRBD1 (6 bases). This CDR3 is 15 amino acids long. Trimming removed 1 base at V and 4 bases at J, with 10 bases between. Germline V gene sequence: CDR1 KGHSH, CDR2 LQKENI. The CDR3 reads CASSPLGRGTGELFF. The CDR3 coding sequence is TGTGCCAGCTCACCACTCGGCAGGGGCACCGGGGAGCTGTTTTTT.

CDR3 loop: CASTSTGQGQAFF. The CDR3 nucleotides read TGTGCCAGCACATCAACAGGTCAAGGCCAAGCTTTCTTT. This rearrangement joins TRBV6-5 to TRBJ1-1, with D tentatively TRBD1 (5 bases). V was clipped by 7 bases and J by 9 bases, with 18 bases between them. Germline V gene lookup returns CDR1 MNHEY and CDR2 SVGAGI. The CDR3 totals 13 residues.

J is TRBJ1-2 and V is TRBV5-6, with TRBD1 as a possible D gene (5 bases). V was shortened by 4 bases and J by 6 bases, with 16 bases between the two germline ends. The CDR3 loop spans 14 amino acids. Germline V gives CDR1 SGHDT, CDR2 YYEEEE. CDR3 sequence (DNA): TGTGCCAGCAGCGCCGACAGAAGTTCCCATGGCTACACCTTC. Its translation is CASSADRSSHGYTF.

The rearrangement links TRBV6-1 to TRBJ2-5, with 14 bases that match TRBD2. The V and J ends lost 1 base and 1 base, in that order; junction bases with no gene match: 8. The CDR3 totals 19 residues. Germline V gives CDR1 MNHNS, CDR2 SASEGT. CDR3 nucleotide sequence: TGTGCCAGCAGTGAAGTCTACGGGACTAGCGGGAGCCCCCAAGAGACCCAGTACTTC. This sequence encodes CASSEVYGTSGSPQETQYF.

The chain uses TRBV28 and TRBJ2-2, with TRBD1 matching 8 bases. This CDR3 has 15 amino acids. CDR1 is MDHEN, CDR2 SYDVKM, per germline. V gave up 7 bases and J gave up 7 bases; unmatched junction bases: 11. DNA for the CDR3: TGTGCCAGCATTGACCGGACAGGGCTAGGCGGGGAGCTGTTTTTT. This gives the protein CASIDRTGLGGELFF.

V and J are TRBV6-5 and TRBJ1-1; tentatively, D is TRBD1 (5 bases). V was shortened by 7 bases and J by 1 base, with 10 bases between the two germline ends. Looked up from germline, CDR1 is MNHEY and CDR2 is SVGAGI. CDR3 size: 13 residues. The CDR3 DNA reads TGTGCCAGCAACCGGGGGACGAACACTGAAGCTTTCTTT. Translated: CASNRGTNTEAFF.

The chain has TRBV5-6 and TRBJ1-2; the D gene is possibly TRBD1 (5 bases). The germline V gene encodes CDR1 SGHDT and CDR2 YYEEEE. CDR3 size: 14 residues. The ends were cut back, 3 bases at V and 4 bases at J, with 13 bases in the middle. In DNA form, the CDR3 reads TGTGCCAGCAGCTCCCAGACAGACTCCTATGGCTACACCTTC. Translation gives CASSSQTDSYGYTF. The complete variable domain, with remaining parts taken from reference TRBV5-6 and TRBJ1-2, reads DAGVTQSPTHLIKTRGQQVTLRCSPKSGHDTVSWYQQALGQGPQFIFQYYEEEERQRGNFPDRFSGHQFPNYSSELNVNALLLGDSALYLCASSSQTDSYGYTFGSGTRLTVV.

The V call is TRBV4-1, the J call TRBJ2-2; perhaps TRBD2 as D (7 bases). V was shortened by 1 base and J by 3 bases, with 15 bases between the two germline ends. This CDR3 is 17 amino acids long. Germline CDR1 reads MGHRA; CDR2 reads YSYEKL. CDR3 bases: TGCGCCAGCAGCCAAGGGGGGGGCCGAGGGCACACCGGGGAGCTGTTTTTT. Translation: CASSQGGGRGHTGELFF.

The chain carries TRBV6-6 and TRBJ1-5; the D is unclear. This CDR3 spans 12 amino acids. Germline V CDR1 and CDR2: MNHNY, SVGAGI (reference sequence). The V end was cut by 5 bases, the J end by 11 bases, with 13 bases between. The CDR3 DNA is TGTGCCAGCAGTCAGCGGTCGGGGTCCCAGCATTTT. Amino acid sequence: CASSQRSGSQHF.

This chain connects TRBV19 to TRBJ2-6; D might be TRBD1 (5 bases). CDR3 length: 15 residues. Germline V gene lookup returns CDR1 LNHDA and CDR2 SQIVND (reference sequence). V lost 7 bases and J 1 base, leaving 11 bases between the germline ends. As DNA, the CDR3 is TGTGCCAGTACCGACAGTCGTTCTGGGGCCAACGTCCTGACTTTC. Translated, it gives CASTDSRSGANVLTF.

CDR3 sequence reads: CASSPGGNTEAFF. The CDR3 DNA reads TGTGCCAGCAGCCCAGGGGGGAACACTGAAGCTTTCTTT. This chain links TRBV11-3 with TRBJ1-1; 7 nucleotides match TRBD1. Germline trimming cut 5 bases from V and 1 base from J; bases unmatched to any gene: 1. CDR1 and CDR2 (germline): SGHNT, YENEEA. This CDR3 has 13 residues.

V gene TRBV12-3 or TRBV12-4 combines with J gene TRBJ1-3; D unresolved. Trimming left V 7 bases short and J 8 bases short, with 15 bases between. This CDR3 is built from 13 residues. The CDR3 protein is CASKINLQDTIYF. The CDR3 coding sequence is TGTGCCAGCAAAATTAACCTCCAGGACACCATATATTTT.

The chain carries TRBV5-4 and TRBJ2-1; D may be TRBD2 (6 bases). The V gene lost 7 bases and the J gene lost 6 bases, with 17 bases spanning the gap. This CDR3 comprises 14 residues. Per germline, CDR1 SGHNT and CDR2 YYREEE (reference sequence). CDR3 loop: CASQRGTGRNEQFF. The CDR3 DNA reads as TGTGCCAGCCAACGGGGGACGGGGCGCAATGAGCAGTTCTTC.

On this clone: Other DNA sequences in the sample encode the same CDR3. The chain carries TRBV5-6 and TRBJ1-2, with 7 bases identical to TRBD1. V gave up 0 bases and J gave up 6 bases; unmatched junction bases: 2. The CDR3 runs 13 residues. CDR1 SGHDT and CDR2 YYEEEE come from the germline V gene. The CDR3 coding sequence is TGTGCCAGCAGCTTGGGACAGGGCGATGGCTACACCTTC. It codes for CASSLGQGDGYTF.

This clone has a handful of counts. The V gene is TRBV12-3 or TRBV12-4, the J gene TRBJ2-2; D is undetermined. The CDR3 is 12 residues long. Trimming removed 5 bases from V and 2 bases from J, with 3 bases in between. The CDR3 coding sequence is TGTGCCAGCAGTCAAAACACCGGGGAGCTGTTTTTT. Its translation is CASSQNTGELFF.

The chain joins TRBV11-3 to TRBJ2-3, with 9 nucleotides matching TRBD1. Germline V gene data show CDR1 as SGHNT and CDR2 as YENEEA. The V and J ends lost 1 base and 2 bases, in that order; junction bases with no gene match: 1. CDR3 length equals 15 residues. CDR3 in amino acids: CASSLGQGDTDTQYF. The CDR3 region has the DNA TGTGCCAGCAGCTTAGGACAGGGGGACACAGATACGCAGTATTTT.